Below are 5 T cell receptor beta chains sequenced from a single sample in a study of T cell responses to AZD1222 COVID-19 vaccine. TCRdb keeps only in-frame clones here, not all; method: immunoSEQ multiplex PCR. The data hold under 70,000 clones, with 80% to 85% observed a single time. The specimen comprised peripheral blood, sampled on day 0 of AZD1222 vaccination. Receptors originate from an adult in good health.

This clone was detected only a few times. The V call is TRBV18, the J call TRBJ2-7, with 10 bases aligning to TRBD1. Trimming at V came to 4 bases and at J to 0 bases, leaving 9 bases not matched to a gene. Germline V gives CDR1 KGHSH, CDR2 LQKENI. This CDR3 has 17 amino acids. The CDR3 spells CASSHQTGGPLSYEQYF. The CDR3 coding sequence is TGTGCCAGCTCACACCAGACAGGGGGCCCTCTCTCCTACGAGCAGTACTTC.

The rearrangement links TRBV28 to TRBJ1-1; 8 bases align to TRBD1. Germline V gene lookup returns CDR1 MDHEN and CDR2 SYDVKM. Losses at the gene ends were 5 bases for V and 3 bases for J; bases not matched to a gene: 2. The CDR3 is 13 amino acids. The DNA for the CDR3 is TGTGCCAGCAGTACACAGGGGGACACTGAAGCTTTCTTT. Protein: CASSTQGDTEAFF.

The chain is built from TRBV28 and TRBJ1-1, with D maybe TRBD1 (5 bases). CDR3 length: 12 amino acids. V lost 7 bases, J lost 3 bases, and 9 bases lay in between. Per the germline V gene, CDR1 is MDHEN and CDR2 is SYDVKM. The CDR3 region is CASNSGDTEAFF. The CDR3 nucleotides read TGTGCCAGCAATTCGGGGGACACTGAAGCTTTCTTT.

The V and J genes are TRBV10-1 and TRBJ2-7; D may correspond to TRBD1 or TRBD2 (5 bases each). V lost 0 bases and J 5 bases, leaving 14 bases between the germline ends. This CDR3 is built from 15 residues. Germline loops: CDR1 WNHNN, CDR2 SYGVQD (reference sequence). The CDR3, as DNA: TGCGCCAGCAGTGAGTCGAGTTTTCGGGGCCACGAGCAGTACTTC. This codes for CASSESSFRGHEQYF.

CDR3 DNA: TGTGCCAGCAGTTCTCCCATGGAGGGGGCGGATGGCTACACCTTC. Translation gives CASSSPMEGADGYTF. The rearrangement joins TRBV6-5 to TRBJ1-2; 7 positions match TRBD1. CDR1 MNHEY and CDR2 SVGAGI come from the germline V gene. CDR3 length equals 15 residues. The V gene end was trimmed by 4 bases and the J gene end by 6 bases; junction bases not matched to a gene: 11.